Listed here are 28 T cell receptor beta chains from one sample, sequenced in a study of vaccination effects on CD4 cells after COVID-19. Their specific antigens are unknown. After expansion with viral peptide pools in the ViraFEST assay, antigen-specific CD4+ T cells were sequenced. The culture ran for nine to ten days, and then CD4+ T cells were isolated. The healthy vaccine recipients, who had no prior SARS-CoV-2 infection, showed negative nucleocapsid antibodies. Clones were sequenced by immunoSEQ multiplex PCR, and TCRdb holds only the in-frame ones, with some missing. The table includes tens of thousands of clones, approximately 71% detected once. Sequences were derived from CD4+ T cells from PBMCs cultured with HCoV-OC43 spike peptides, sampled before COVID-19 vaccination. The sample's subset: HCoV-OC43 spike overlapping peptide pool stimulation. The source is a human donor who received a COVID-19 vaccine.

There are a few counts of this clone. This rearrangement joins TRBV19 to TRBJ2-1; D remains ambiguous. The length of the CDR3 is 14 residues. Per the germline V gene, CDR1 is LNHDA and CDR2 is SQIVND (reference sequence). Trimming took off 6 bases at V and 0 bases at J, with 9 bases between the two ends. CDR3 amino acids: CASRARSSYNEQFF. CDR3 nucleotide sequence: TGTGCCAGTAGGGCCCGAAGCTCCTACAATGAGCAGTTCTTC.

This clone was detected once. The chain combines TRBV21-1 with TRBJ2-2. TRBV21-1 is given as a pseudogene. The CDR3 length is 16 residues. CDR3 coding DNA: TGTGCCAGCAGCAAAAAGCTAGCAGGGTGGAACGGGGAGCTGTTTTTT. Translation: CASSKKLAGWNGELFF.

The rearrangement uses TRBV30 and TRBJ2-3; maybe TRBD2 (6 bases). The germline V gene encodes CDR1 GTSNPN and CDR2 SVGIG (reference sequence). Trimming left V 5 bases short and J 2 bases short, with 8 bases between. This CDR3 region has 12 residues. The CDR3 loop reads CAWGLFTDTQYF. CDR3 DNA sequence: TGTGCCTGGGGACTATTCACAGATACGCAGTATTTT.

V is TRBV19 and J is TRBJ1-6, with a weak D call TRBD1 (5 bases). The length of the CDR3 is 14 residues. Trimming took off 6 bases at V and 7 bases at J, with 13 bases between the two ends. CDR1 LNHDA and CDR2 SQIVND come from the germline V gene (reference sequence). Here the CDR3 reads CASRGIEGNSPLHF. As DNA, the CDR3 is TGTGCCAGTAGAGGGATCGAGGGGAATTCACCCCTCCACTTT.

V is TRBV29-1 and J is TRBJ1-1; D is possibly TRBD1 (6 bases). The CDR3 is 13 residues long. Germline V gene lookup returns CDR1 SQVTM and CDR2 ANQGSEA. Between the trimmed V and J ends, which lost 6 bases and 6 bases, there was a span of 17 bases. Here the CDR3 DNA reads TGCAGCGTCCAGGGGTCCATCCACGCTGAAGCTTTCTTT. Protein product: CSVQGSIHAEAFF. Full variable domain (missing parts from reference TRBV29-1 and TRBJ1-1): SAVISQKPSRDICQRGTSLTIQCQVDSQVTMMFWYRQQPGQSLTLIATANQGSEATYESGFVIDKFPISRPNLTFSTLTVSNMSPEDSSIYLCSVQGSIHAEAFFGQGTRLTVV.

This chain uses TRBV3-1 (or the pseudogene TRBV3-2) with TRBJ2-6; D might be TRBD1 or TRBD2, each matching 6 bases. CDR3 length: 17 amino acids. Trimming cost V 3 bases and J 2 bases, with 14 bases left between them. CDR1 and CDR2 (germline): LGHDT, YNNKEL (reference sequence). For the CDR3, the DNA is TGTGCCAGCAGCCACGGTTTTAGGGGGGCTGGGGCCAACGTCCTGACTTTC. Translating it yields CASSHGFRGAGANVLTF.

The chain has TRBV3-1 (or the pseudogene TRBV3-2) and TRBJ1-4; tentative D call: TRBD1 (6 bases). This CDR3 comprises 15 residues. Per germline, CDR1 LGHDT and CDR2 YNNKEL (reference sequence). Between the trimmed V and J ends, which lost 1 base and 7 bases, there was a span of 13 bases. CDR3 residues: CASSQVRGGVEKLFF. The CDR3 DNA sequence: TGTGCCAGCAGCCAAGTCAGGGGAGGGGTTGAAAAACTGTTTTTT.

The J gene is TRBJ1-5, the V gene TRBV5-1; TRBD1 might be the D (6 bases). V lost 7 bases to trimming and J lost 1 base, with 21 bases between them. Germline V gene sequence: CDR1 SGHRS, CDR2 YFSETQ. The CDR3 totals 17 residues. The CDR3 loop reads CASSIGGPSGSNQPQHF. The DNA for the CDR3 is TGCGCCAGCTCCATAGGGGGGCCCTCGGGGAGCAATCAGCCCCAGCATTTT.

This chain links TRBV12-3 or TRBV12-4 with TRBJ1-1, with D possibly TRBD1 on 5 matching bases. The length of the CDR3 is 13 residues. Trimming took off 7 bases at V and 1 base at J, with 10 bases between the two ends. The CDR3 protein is CASIIRENTEAFF. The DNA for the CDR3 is TGTGCCAGCATTATCAGGGAGAACACTGAAGCTTTCTTT.

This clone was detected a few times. The CDR3 sequence is CSASNADRGQGNTIYF. CDR3 DNA sequence: TGCAGTGCTAGTAACGCAGACAGGGGGCAAGGAAACACCATATATTTT. The rearrangement uses TRBV20-1 and TRBJ1-3, with 10 bases matching TRBD1. V dropped 3 bases and J dropped 4; count of bases not matched to a gene: 9. Germline lookup yields CDR1 DFQATT and CDR2 SNEGSKA (reference sequence). The length of the CDR3 is 16 residues.

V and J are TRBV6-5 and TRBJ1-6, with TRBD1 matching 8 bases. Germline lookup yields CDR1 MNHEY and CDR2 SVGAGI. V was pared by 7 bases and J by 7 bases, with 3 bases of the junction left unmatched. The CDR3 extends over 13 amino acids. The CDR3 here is CASKTGVNSPLHF. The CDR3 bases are TGTGCCAGCAAGACAGGGGTAAATTCACCCCTCCACTTT.

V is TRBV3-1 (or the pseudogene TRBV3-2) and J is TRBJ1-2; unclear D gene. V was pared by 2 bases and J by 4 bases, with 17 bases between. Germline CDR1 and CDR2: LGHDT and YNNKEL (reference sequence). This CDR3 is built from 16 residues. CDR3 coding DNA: TGTGCCAGCAGCCAACCGTCAGGAGTTACGAGCTATGGCTACACCTTC. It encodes CASSQPSGVTSYGYTF.

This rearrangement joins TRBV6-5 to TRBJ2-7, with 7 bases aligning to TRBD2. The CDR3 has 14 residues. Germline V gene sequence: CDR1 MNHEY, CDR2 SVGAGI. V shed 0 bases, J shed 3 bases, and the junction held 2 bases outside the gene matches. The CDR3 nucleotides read TGTGCCAGCAGTTACTCTAGCGGGCTCTACGAGCAGTACTTC. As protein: CASSYSSGLYEQYF.

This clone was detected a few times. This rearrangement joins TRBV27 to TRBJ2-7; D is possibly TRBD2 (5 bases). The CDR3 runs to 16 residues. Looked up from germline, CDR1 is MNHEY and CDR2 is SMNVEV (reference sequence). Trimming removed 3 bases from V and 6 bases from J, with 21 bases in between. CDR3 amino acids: CASSFSTARRRSEQYF. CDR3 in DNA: TGTGCCAGCAGTTTTTCAACGGCGAGACGGAGGAGCGAGCAGTACTTC.

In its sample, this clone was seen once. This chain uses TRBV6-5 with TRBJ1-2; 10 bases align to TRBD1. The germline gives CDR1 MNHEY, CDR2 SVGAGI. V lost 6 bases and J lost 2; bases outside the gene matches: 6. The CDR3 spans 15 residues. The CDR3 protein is CASRAGQGRNYGYTF. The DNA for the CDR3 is TGTGCCAGCAGGGCGGGACAGGGGCGCAACTATGGCTACACCTTC.

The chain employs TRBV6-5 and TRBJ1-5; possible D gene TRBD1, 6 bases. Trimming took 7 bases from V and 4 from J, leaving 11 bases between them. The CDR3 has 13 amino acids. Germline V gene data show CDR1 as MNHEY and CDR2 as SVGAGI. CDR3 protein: CASKEGGNQPQHF. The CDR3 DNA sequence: TGTGCCAGCAAGGAGGGGGGAAATCAGCCCCAGCATTTT.

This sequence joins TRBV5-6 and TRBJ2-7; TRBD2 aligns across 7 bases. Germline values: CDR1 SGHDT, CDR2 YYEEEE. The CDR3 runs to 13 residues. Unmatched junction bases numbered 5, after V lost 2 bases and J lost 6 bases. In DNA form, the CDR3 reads TGTGCCAGCAGCTTAGCGGGATTTGGCGAGCAGTACTTC. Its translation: CASSLAGFGEQYF. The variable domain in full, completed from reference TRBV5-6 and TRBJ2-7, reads DAGVTQSPTHLIKTRGQQVTLRCSPKSGHDTVSWYQQALGQGPQFIFQYYEEEERQRGNFPDRFSGHQFPNYSSELNVNALLLGDSALYLCASSLAGFGEQYFGPGTRLTVT.

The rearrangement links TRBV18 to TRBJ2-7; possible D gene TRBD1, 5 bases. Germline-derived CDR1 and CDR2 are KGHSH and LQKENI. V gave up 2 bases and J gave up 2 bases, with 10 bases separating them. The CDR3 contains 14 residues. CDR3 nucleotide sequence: TGTGCCAGCTCACCATCGCAGGGTCCCTACGAGCAGTACTTC. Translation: CASSPSQGPYEQYF.

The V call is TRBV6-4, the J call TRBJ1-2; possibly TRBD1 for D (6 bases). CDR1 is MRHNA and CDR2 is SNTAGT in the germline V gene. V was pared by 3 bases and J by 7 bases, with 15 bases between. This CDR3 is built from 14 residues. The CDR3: CASSEGGLSGGYTF. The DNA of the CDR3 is TGTGCCAGCAGTGAGGGGGGCCTGTCGGGTGGCTACACCTTC.

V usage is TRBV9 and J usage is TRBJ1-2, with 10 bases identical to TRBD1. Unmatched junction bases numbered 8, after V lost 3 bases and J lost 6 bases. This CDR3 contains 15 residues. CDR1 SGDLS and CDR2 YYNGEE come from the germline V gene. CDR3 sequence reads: CASSATTGTGDGYTF. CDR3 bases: TGTGCCAGCAGCGCCACTACCGGGACAGGGGATGGCTACACCTTC.

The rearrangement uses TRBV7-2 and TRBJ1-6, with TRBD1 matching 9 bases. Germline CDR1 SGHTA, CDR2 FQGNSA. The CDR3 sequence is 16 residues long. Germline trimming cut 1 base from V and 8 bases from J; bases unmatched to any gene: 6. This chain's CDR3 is CASSLVPGQGYSPLHF. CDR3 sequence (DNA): TGTGCCAGCAGCTTAGTCCCGGGACAGGGTTATTCACCCCTCCACTTT.

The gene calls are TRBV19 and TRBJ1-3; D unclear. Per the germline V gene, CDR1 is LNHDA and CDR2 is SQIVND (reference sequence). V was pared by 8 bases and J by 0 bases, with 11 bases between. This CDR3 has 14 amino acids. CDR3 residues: CASHDFFSGNTIYF. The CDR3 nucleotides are TGTGCCAGTCACGATTTTTTCTCTGGAAACACCATATATTTT.

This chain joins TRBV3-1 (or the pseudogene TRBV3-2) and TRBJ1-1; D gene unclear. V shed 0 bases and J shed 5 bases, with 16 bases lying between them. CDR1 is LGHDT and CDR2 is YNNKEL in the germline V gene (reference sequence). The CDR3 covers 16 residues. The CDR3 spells CASSQDFLRIGTEAFF. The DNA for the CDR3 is TGTGCCAGCAGCCAAGATTTTCTTCGGATAGGAACTGAAGCTTTCTTT.

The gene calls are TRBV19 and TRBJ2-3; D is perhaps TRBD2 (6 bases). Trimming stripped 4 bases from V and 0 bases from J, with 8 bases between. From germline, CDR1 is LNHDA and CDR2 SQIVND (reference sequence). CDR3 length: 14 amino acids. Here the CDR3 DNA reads TGTGCCAGTAGTAGGGGGACTAGCACAGATACGCAGTATTTT. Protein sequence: CASSRGTSTDTQYF.

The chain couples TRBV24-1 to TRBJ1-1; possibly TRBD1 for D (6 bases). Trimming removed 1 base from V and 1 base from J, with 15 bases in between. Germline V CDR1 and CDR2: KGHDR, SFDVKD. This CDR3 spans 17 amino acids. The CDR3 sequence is CATSDLSGGQENTEAFF. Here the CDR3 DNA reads TGTGCCACCAGTGATTTATCGGGGGGCCAAGAGAACACTGAAGCTTTCTTT.

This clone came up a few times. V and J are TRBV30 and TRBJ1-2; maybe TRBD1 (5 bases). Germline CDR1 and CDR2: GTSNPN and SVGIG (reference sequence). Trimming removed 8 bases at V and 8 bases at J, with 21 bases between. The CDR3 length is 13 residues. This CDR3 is CAGTPPGLGGYTF. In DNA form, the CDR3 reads TGTGCCGGCACCCCCCCAGGGCTTGGGGGCTACACCTTC.

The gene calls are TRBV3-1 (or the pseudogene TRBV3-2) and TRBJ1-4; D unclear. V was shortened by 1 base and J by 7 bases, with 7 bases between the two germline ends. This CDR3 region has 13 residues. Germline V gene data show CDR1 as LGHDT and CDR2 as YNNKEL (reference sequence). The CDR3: CASSQVGFEKLFF. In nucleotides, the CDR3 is TGTGCCAGCAGCCAAGTGGGCTTTGAAAAACTGTTTTTT.

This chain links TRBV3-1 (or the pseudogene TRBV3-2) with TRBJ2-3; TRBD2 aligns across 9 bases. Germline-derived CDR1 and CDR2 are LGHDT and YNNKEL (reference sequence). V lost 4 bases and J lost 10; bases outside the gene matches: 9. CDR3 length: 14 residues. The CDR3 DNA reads TGTGCCAGCAGCCCTCCGGGACTAGCCAAGTCGCAGTATTTT. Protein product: CASSPPGLAKSQYF.